Shown below are 22 T cell receptor beta chains from a single sample sequenced in a study of neurological immune-mediated disorders. MiXCR was run by TCRdb on the 5' RACE reads, yielding one entry per CDR3 protein. The repertoire holds about 55,000 distinct CDR3 sequences, with about 4% as singletons. The sequencing sample was made of PBMCs. These receptors were obtained from a man aged 45 to 65 with multiple sclerosis.

This clonotype was detected a few times. CDR3 sequence reads: CASSLADYYEQYF. CDR3 DNA sequence: TGTGCCAGCAGCTTAGCGGACTACTACGAGCAGTACTTC. V gene TRBV7-9 combines with J gene TRBJ2-7, with D perhaps TRBD2 (6 bases). The CDR3 loop spans 13 amino acids. V shed 0 bases and J shed 3 bases, with 6 bases lying between them. From germline, CDR1 is SEHNR and CDR2 FQNEAQ (reference sequence).

This clonotype was recorded many times. Germline and junction disagree at one end, which may indicate a read error. The chain joins TRBV25-1 to TRBJ1-5; no firm D call. Looked up from germline, CDR1 is MGHDK and CDR2 is SYGVNS. This CDR3 comprises 12 residues. CDR3 bases: TGTGCCAGCAGTTCACCGAATCAGCCCCAGAATTTT. Encoded protein: CASSSPNQPQNF.

This clonotype showed up just a few times. A much bigger clone sits one base away, suggesting this may be a read error. The chain links TRBV29-1 to TRBJ2-7, with 13 positions matching TRBD2. The CDR3 extends over 15 amino acids. V was pared by 2 bases and J by 7 bases, with 8 bases of the junction left unmatched. In germline, CDR1 is SQVTM, CDR2 ANQGSEA. The DNA for the CDR3 is TGCAGCGTTGAACGGACTAGCGGGAGTGGAGAAGAGCAGTACTTC. Translating gives CSVERTSGSGEEQYF.

This clonotype has at least ten counts. This rearrangement joins TRBV5-1 to TRBJ2-5; 14 bases agree with TRBD2. Germline V lookup: CDR1 SGHRS, CDR2 YFSETQ. V lost 0 bases and J lost 4; bases outside the gene matches: 5. CDR3 length: 17 residues. CDR3 nucleotide sequence: TGCGCCAGCAGCTTGGCCAAGGGGACTAGCGGGGGAGAGACCCAGTACTTC. Protein product: CASSLAKGTSGGETQYF. Based on the CDR3 plus reference TRBV5-1 and TRBJ2-5, the full variable domain is KAGVTQTPRYLIKTRGQQVTLSCSPISGHRSVSWYQQTPGQGLQFLFEYFSETQRNKGNFPGRFSGRQFSNSRSEMNVSTLELGDSALYLCASSLAKGTSGGETQYFGPGTRLLVL.

The V call is TRBV6-1, the J call TRBJ2-3, with 13 nucleotides matching TRBD2. Looked up from germline, CDR1 is MNHNS and CDR2 is SASEGT. The CDR3 covers 19 residues. V trimming: 5 bases; J trimming: 2 bases; junction bases outside the gene matches: 13. CDR3 DNA: TGTGCCAGCAGTACGGGATTTTGGACTAGCGGGAGAACCACAGATACGCAGTATTTT. Translated: CASSTGFWTSGRTTDTQYF.

Ten or more counts support this clonotype. V is TRBV28 and J is TRBJ2-1; maybe TRBD2 (6 bases). This CDR3 is 16 amino acids long. Germline CDR1 is MDHEN and CDR2 is SYDVKM. Trimming took 3 bases from V and 0 from J, leaving 12 bases between them. For the CDR3, the DNA is TGTGCCAGCAGTTTGGGAGGACTACCCTCCTACAATGAGCAGTTCTTC. This gives the protein CASSLGGLPSYNEQFF.

This clonotype was observed many times. The V call is TRBV3-1, the J call TRBJ2-7; 8 bases are shared with TRBD2. J gave up 5 bases and V 5 bases, and 8 bases lay outside the gene matches. The germline gives CDR1 LGHDT, CDR2 YNNKEL (reference sequence). The CDR3 length is 14 residues. CDR3: CASSGTRGSDEQYF. In DNA form, the CDR3 reads TGTGCCAGCAGCGGGACTAGAGGGAGCGACGAGCAGTACTTC.

V usage is TRBV11-3 and J usage is TRBJ1-1; D may be TRBD1 (6 bases). The V gene's germline CDR1 is SGHNT and CDR2 YENEEA. The CDR3 loop spans 14 amino acids. The ends were cut back, 5 bases at V and 1 base at J, with 11 bases in the middle. This CDR3 reads CASSLGQTNTEAFF. For the CDR3, the DNA is TGTGCCAGCAGCCTCGGACAGACGAACACTGAAGCTTTCTTT.

The chain carries TRBV20-1 and TRBJ1-4; D ambiguous. Germline CDR1 reads DFQATT; CDR2 reads SNEGSKA (reference sequence). The CDR3 sequence is 12 residues long. V was clipped by 1 base and J by 8 bases, with 8 bases between them. The CDR3, as DNA: TGCAGTGCTAGAGGTGGGCAGGAAAAACTGTTTTTT. Protein sequence: CSARGGQEKLFF.

A few counts support this clonotype. The rearrangement links TRBV5-1 to TRBJ1-4, with a possible D match to TRBD1 (5 bases). This CDR3 is built from 15 residues. Germline CDR1 and CDR2: SGHRS and YFSETQ. Trimming removed 3 bases from V and 5 bases from J, with 14 bases in between. CDR3 sequence: CASSSPGEPNEKLFF. CDR3 DNA: TGCGCCAGCAGCTCGCCGGGGGAACCAAATGAAAAACTGTTTTTT.

This clonotype was recorded many times. CDR3 sequence reads: CASSVFRGRIPGQGYNEQFF. CDR3 DNA sequence: TGTGCCAGCAGTGTCTTTCGGGGGAGGATCCCGGGACAGGGTTACAATGAGCAGTTCTTC. The chain recombines TRBV12-3 or TRBV12-4 with TRBJ2-1; 9 nucleotides align to TRBD1. The CDR3 consists of 20 residues. V was pared by 5 bases and J by 4 bases, with 21 bases of the junction left unmatched.

Many counts were recorded for this clonotype. V gene TRBV28 combines with J gene TRBJ2-2; 11 bases fit TRBD1. Germline CDR1 is MDHEN and CDR2 is SYDVKM. This CDR3 region has 15 residues. V shed 3 bases and J 9 bases; nucleotides not matched to a gene: 6. The CDR3 sequence: CASSLAGQGARELFF. As DNA, the CDR3 is TGTGCCAGCAGTTTGGCTGGACAGGGGGCGAGGGAGCTGTTTTTT.

This clonotype was recorded many times. V usage is TRBV5-1 and J usage is TRBJ2-2, with D tentatively TRBD1 (6 bases). CDR3 length equals 15 residues. V dropped 0 bases and J dropped 4 bases, with 10 bases sitting between them. Germline V gene data show CDR1 as SGHRS and CDR2 as YFSETQ. The CDR3 DNA sequence: TGCGCCAGCAGCTTGGACAGGGTAGGCACCGGGGAGCTGTTTTTT. It encodes CASSLDRVGTGELFF.

This clonotype was observed at least ten times. The chain uses TRBV29-1 and TRBJ2-5, with 10 positions matching TRBD2. CDR3 size: 14 residues. CDR1 is SQVTM, CDR2 ANQGSEA, per germline. Germline trimming cut 4 bases from V and 2 bases from J; bases unmatched to any gene: 4. This chain's CDR3 is CSVAPTSGQETQYF. CDR3 DNA: TGCAGCGTTGCCCCGACTAGCGGGCAAGAGACCCAGTACTTC.

The sample holds many counts of this clonotype. The J gene is TRBJ2-7, the V gene TRBV5-5, with a possible D match to TRBD1 (5 bases). Germline V gene sequence: CDR1 SGHKS, CDR2 YYEKEE (reference sequence). The CDR3 totals 15 residues. V lost 0 bases to trimming and J lost 0 bases, with 10 bases between them. CDR3 sequence (DNA): TGTGCCAGCAGCTTGGCCGGACAACCCTCCTACGAGCAGTACTTC. Translated: CASSLAGQPSYEQYF.

The chain carries TRBV3-1 and TRBJ2-7, with D possibly being TRBD1 (6 bases). From germline, CDR1 is LGHDT and CDR2 YNNKEL (reference sequence). V lost 6 bases to trimming and J lost 3 bases, with 18 bases between them. The CDR3 sequence is 15 residues long. The CDR3 DNA follows: TGTGCCAGCAGGCCAGCCGGGACACCTTTCTACGAGCAGTACTTC. Translation gives CASRPAGTPFYEQYF.

This clonotype has just a few counts. This chain joins TRBV12-3 or TRBV12-4 and TRBJ2-5; D possibly matches TRBD1 or TRBD2 (5 bases each). The CDR3 consists of 15 residues. Trimming took 2 bases from V and 5 from J, leaving 15 bases between them. CDR3: CASSLRGRLQETQYF. CDR3 bases: TGTGCCAGCAGTTTAAGGGGACGCCTGCAGGAGACCCAGTACTTC.

This clonotype was counted many times. The CDR3 DNA reads as TGTGCCAGCAGCTTTCGTGGGGGGGCCGTCACCGGGGAGCTGTTTTTT. This translates into CASSFRGGAVTGELFF. The V and J genes are TRBV11-2 and TRBJ2-2, with D possibly TRBD2 on 7 matching bases. Trimming removed 3 bases at V and 4 bases at J, with 15 bases between. This CDR3 has 16 amino acids. CDR1 SGHAT and CDR2 FQNNGV come from the germline V gene.

In its sample, this clonotype was seen a few times. The V gene is TRBV9, the J gene TRBJ2-5; no firm D call. V shed 4 bases and J shed 5 bases, with 12 bases lying between them. The CDR3 runs 13 residues. CDR1 and CDR2 (germline): SGDLS, YYNGEE. In DNA form, the CDR3 reads TGTGCCAGCAGCCCGCTCGGCGGCGAGACCCAGTACTTC. Its translation: CASSPLGGETQYF.

The sample holds many counts of this clonotype. The chain combines TRBV5-6 with TRBJ2-1; D is ambiguous. From germline, CDR1 is SGHDT and CDR2 YYEEEE. V was cut by 3 bases and J by 2 bases, with 12 bases left in between. This CDR3 has 15 amino acids. The CDR3 sequence is CASSSPTDPYNEQFF. DNA of the CDR3: TGTGCCAGCAGCTCACCTACCGATCCCTACAATGAGCAGTTCTTC.

This clonotype showed up many times. This chain links TRBV7-3 with TRBJ2-1, with D possibly matching TRBD2 (5 bases). Germline CDR1 reads SGHTA; CDR2 reads FQGTGA. CDR3 length equals 15 residues. Trimming took 1 base from V and 6 from J, leaving 13 bases between them. The CDR3 here is CASSLNLPGINEQFF. In nucleotides, the CDR3 is TGTGCCAGCAGCTTAAACCTCCCCGGGATCAATGAGCAGTTCTTC.

As for this clonotype: It may be a read error: a sequence one base away is much more abundant. This chain uses TRBV5-6 with TRBJ2-4; unclear D gene. V gave up 0 bases and J gave up 5 bases, with 6 bases separating them. The CDR3 is 13 amino acids. Germline V CDR1 and CDR2: SGHDT, YYEEEE. In nucleotides, the CDR3 is TGTGCCAGCAGCTTGGTGACGCAAAACATTCAGTACTTC. It specifies CASSLVTQNIQYF.